This entry concerns a single T cell receptor beta chain. Its antigen remains unidentified. Per-nucleotide qualities are absent, and no much larger clonotype sits a single base away. The treatment or condition label of this sample denotes: live attenuated yellow fever vaccine strain. At every blood-draw timepoint, two biological replicates of bulk PBMCs were collected. A standard Ficoll-Paque protocol was used to isolate PBMCs from peripheral blood. TriZol was used to extract RNA from bulk PBMCs, from CD4 and CD8 fractions, and from dextramer-positive and dextramer-negative fractions. The sample originates from a study of T cells after yellow fever vaccination (dated by TCRdb to between 2018 and 2020). Study-level background: The SMART-Seq v4 Ultra Low Input RNA kit was used to prepare libraries from fractions with low cell numbers. Bulk TCR alpha and beta repertoires were sequenced longitudinally to track T-cell clones before and after primary and booster YFV17D yellow fever vaccination. Two healthy male donors, one aged 18 to 29 and one aged 30 to 40 years, were included in the cohort. Blood was drawn at multiple timepoints before and after primary and secondary immunization, with bulk PBMC replicates and cell subsets isolated. The investigation overall reported the following: Most clones expanded after primary vaccination were re-detected after the booster (around 96% of CD4 and 80% to 90% of CD8), suggesting broad memory maintenance. The study included only a couple of donors, which limits how far the findings can be generalized. A small share of clonotypes was detected in both CD4 and CD8 compartments, with the overlap likely arising from convergent recombination. Because abundant contaminating clonotypes from the bulk population could be contained in FACS-sorted repertoires, computational filtering was required. The secondary T-cell response was weaker than the primary response but faster, peaking on day 5 instead of day 15.

TCR cDNA was synthesized by 5'RACE template switching, through which a universal primer site and unique molecular identifiers were introduced. Priming for cDNA synthesis came from both the TCR alpha and TCR beta constant segments. Library amplification used two PCR steps, and the second PCR step added sample barcodes and sequencing adapters. Sequencing of libraries was performed on Illumina HiSeq 2500 (2x100 bp) or NovaSeq (2x150 bp). Turning to the authors' computational methods: MIGEC was used to demultiplex reads and collapse the reads into UMI consensus sequences, and MiXCR was used for V(D)J alignment. Clonotypes responding to the vaccine were identified with edgeR on replicate PBMC samples, with the criteria of FDR below 0.01 and a log2 fold change above 5 up to day 15. Bulk clonotypes were assigned CD4 or CD8 identity according to which sequenced CD4 or CD8 repertoire held them at higher abundance. In TCRdb, the public reads were trimmed at Q25 with fastp and aligned with MiXCR, with productive beta chains retained. Each record represents a unique CDR3 protein, reported with the most common genes and DNA among its rows. The V and J calls reflect TCRdb's pipeline rather than the authors' work. This sample is represented by about 320,000 distinct CDR3 sequences; around 6.8% of them were singletons. Of the sample, 15% to 20% is held by the ten largest clones.

CDR1 and CDR2, looked up from the germline V gene (reference sequence), are DFQATT and SNEGSKA. The CDR3 contains 13 residues, cysteine and phenylalanine counted. Just CDR3 DNA is preserved here, 39 bases in frame from base 1. V is reduced by 3 bases and J by 2 bases, leaving a spacing of 7 bases between them. The sequencing here drew on PBMCs, taken 45 days after the first yellow fever vaccination. This sequence uses TRBV20-1 and TRBJ2-2, with the identity of the D gene unclear. The sequence was collected from a man between 18 and 35 years old who received the YFV17D yellow fever vaccine. The nucleotide sequence is given as TGCAGTGCTAGGGAGCCAAACACCGGGGAGCTGTTTTTT. It is translated as CSAREPNTGELFF.